The 26 T cell receptor beta chains in this list originate from one sample, sequenced in a study of cytomegalovirus exposure and HLA in healthy donors. The PCR employed 60 Vbeta primers together with 13 Jbeta primers. Method: immunoSEQ multiplex PCR; TCRdb's copy keeps in-frame clones and lacks some. The sample includes 100,000 to 150,000 clones, nearly 80% of them seen just once. Material for sequencing was PBMCs. The receptors were gathered from a woman aged 35 to 49 in good health and CMV-seronegative.

V usage is TRBV19 and J usage is TRBJ2-7, with D tentatively TRBD1 (5 bases). Germline CDR1 is LNHDA and CDR2 is SQIVND (reference sequence). The CDR3 totals 15 residues. Trimming shortened V by 6 bases and J by 1 base, and 16 bases separated the two germline ends. The CDR3 bases are TGTGCCAGTAGGACAGCTAGACACGGGTCCTACGAGCAGTACTTC. It is translated as CASRTARHGSYEQYF. The complete variable domain, with remaining parts taken from reference TRBV19 and TRBJ2-7, reads DGGITQSPKYLFRKEGQNVTLSCEQNLNHDAMYWYRQDPGQGLRLIYYSQIVNDFQKGDIAEGYSVSREKKESFPLTVTSAQKNPTAFYLCASRTARHGSYEQYFGPGTRLTVT.

This clone was seen a handful of times. The chain links TRBV2 to TRBJ2-1; the D gene is possibly TRBD1 (6 bases). Trimming shortened V by 6 bases and J by 4 bases, and 19 bases separated the two germline ends. Per the germline V gene, CDR1 is SNHLY and CDR2 is FYNNEI. This CDR3 region has 16 residues. The CDR3 nucleotides read TGTGCCAGCAGGCGGATCGGGACAAGGGGGTACAATGAGCAGTTCTTC. Protein product: CASRRIGTRGYNEQFF.

The chain uses TRBV13 and TRBJ2-7; D uncertain. This CDR3 contains 12 residues. The V end was cut by 2 bases, the J end by 5 bases, with 7 bases between. Germline values: CDR1 PRHDT, CDR2 FYEKMQ (reference sequence). CDR3 nucleotide sequence: TGTGCCAGCAGCTTATTTACAAACGAGCAGTACTTC. Amino acids: CASSLFTNEQYF.

The V gene is TRBV2, the J gene TRBJ1-1; D call uncertain. The V and J ends lost 4 bases and 0 bases respectively, with 12 bases between them. Germline CDR1 and CDR2: SNHLY and FYNNEI. The length of the CDR3 is 15 residues. As DNA, the CDR3 is TGTGCCAGCAGTGCATGGGAGATGATGAACACTGAAGCTTTCTTT. This encodes CASSAWEMMNTEAFF.

The chain carries TRBV5-4 and TRBJ2-1; 8 nucleotides agree with TRBD1. This CDR3 region has 15 residues. Looked up from germline, CDR1 is SGHNT and CDR2 is YYREEE (reference sequence). Losses at the gene ends were 6 bases for V and 5 bases for J; bases not matched to a gene: 10. The CDR3 nucleotides are TGTGCCAGCATGGCCCCAGGGGGCGGGAACAATGAGCAGTTCTTC. Translation: CASMAPGGGNNEQFF.

The V and J genes are TRBV4-1 and TRBJ2-5; 7 bases are shared with TRBD2. CDR1 is MGHRA, CDR2 YSYEKL, per germline. The junction had 19 bases not matched to a gene; V was cut back by 4 bases and J by 5 bases. The length of the CDR3 is 18 residues. The CDR3 loop reads CASSPTEGSAGERETQYF. In DNA, the CDR3 is TGCGCCAGCAGCCCGACAGAGGGGAGCGCGGGAGAGAGGGAGACCCAGTACTTC.

The rearrangement links TRBV7-6 to TRBJ1-2, with 10 bases matching TRBD1. Trimming cost V 5 bases and J 7 bases; bases outside gene matches: 16. The CDR3 contains 17 residues. Germline CDR1 is SGHVS and CDR2 is FNYEAQ. CDR3 protein: CASSRTPTGTGDAGYTF. CDR3 in DNA: TGTGCCAGCAGCCGAACCCCCACCGGGACAGGGGACGCTGGCTACACCTTC. The variable domain in full, completed from reference TRBV7-6 and TRBJ1-2, reads GAGVSQSPRYKVTKRGQDVALRCDPISGHVSLYWYRQALGQGPEFLTYFNYEAQQDKSGLPNDRFSAERPEGSISTLTIQRTEQRDSAMYRCASSRTPTGTGDAGYTFGSGTRLTVV.

The genes are TRBV5-1 and TRBJ2-5, with 9 bases fitting TRBD2. CDR3 length: 15 amino acids. The germline gives CDR1 SGHRS, CDR2 YFSETQ. V trimming: 5 bases; J trimming: 4 bases; junction bases outside the gene matches: 9. CDR3 amino acids: CASREGGRAGETQYF. CDR3 coding DNA: TGCGCCAGCAGGGAGGGCGGGAGGGCCGGAGAGACCCAGTACTTC.

The chain couples TRBV4-2 to TRBJ2-3; TRBD2 aligns across 12 bases. CDR1 and CDR2 (germline): LGHNA, YNFKEQ. Losses at the gene ends were 4 bases for V and 5 bases for J; bases not matched to a gene: 13. The CDR3 is made up of 18 amino acids. The CDR3 sequence: CASSPTLLAGGHRDTQYF. In DNA form, the CDR3 reads TGTGCCAGCAGCCCCACCCTACTAGCGGGAGGCCATCGAGATACGCAGTATTTT.

This clone was recorded a few times. The V call is TRBV7-2, the J call TRBJ1-2, with D tentatively TRBD1 (5 bases). Trimming shortened V by 0 bases and J by 7 bases, and 12 bases separated the two germline ends. This CDR3 contains 14 residues. Germline CDR1 reads SGHTA; CDR2 reads FQGNSA. The CDR3 sequence: CASSLALAGIGYTF. In DNA form, the CDR3 reads TGTGCCAGCAGCTTAGCGCTCGCAGGGATTGGCTACACCTTC. Looking up the rest from reference TRBV7-2 and TRBJ1-2 gives the full variable domain: GAGVSQSPSNKVTEKGKDVELRCDPISGHTALYWYRQSLGQGLEFLIYFQGNSAPDKSGLPSDRFSAERTGGSVSTLTIQRTQQEDSAVYLCASSLALAGIGYTFGSGTRLTVV.

In this sample, this clone turned up a few times. The rearrangement uses TRBV5-1 and TRBJ2-5; D ambiguous. V lost 4 bases to trimming and J lost 5 bases, with 18 bases between them. Germline-derived CDR1 and CDR2 are SGHRS and YFSETQ. The CDR3 length is 15 residues. Written as DNA, the CDR3 is TGCGCCAGCAGCCCCCTCCCCAGGTCCCGGGAGACCCAGTACTTC. Amino acids: CASSPLPRSRETQYF.

The chain couples TRBV7-8 to TRBJ1-1; D unresolved. Between the trimmed V and J ends, which lost 1 base and 4 bases, there was a span of 10 bases. The CDR3 spans 14 residues. CDR1 and CDR2 (germline): SGHVS, FQNEAQ. Written as DNA, the CDR3 is TGTGCCAGCAGCTTAGGAAGGGAGAGCACTGAAGCTTTCTTT. Translating gives CASSLGRESTEAFF.

The chain couples TRBV4-3 to TRBJ1-1; 9 positions match TRBD1. Germline lookup yields CDR1 LGHNA and CDR2 YSLEER. The V gene end was trimmed by 3 bases and the J gene end by 11 bases; junction bases not matched to a gene: 16. This CDR3 contains 16 residues. The CDR3 spells CASSHNRGRWPRWAFF. DNA of the CDR3: TGCGCCAGCAGCCATAACAGGGGGCGATGGCCCCGATGGGCTTTCTTT.

The genes are TRBV6-5 and TRBJ2-1; 9 bases are shared with TRBD1. With 2 bases clipped from V and 6 bases from J, the junction kept 8 bases outside the gene matches. Germline V gives CDR1 MNHEY, CDR2 SVGAGI. This CDR3 region has 16 residues. The chain's CDR3 is CASSYGGQGRFNEQFF. DNA of the CDR3: TGTGCCAGCAGTTACGGGGGACAGGGCAGATTCAATGAGCAGTTCTTC.

The chain is built from TRBV5-1 and TRBJ2-3; the D gene is possibly TRBD1 (6 bases). The CDR3 covers 15 residues. Trimming took off 4 bases at V and 4 bases at J, with 16 bases between the two ends. Germline CDR1 and CDR2: SGHRS and YFSETQ. CDR3 sequence: CASSPPEGGADTQYF. The CDR3 coding sequence is TGCGCCAGCAGCCCGCCCGAAGGGGGTGCAGATACGCAGTATTTT.

The chain carries TRBV10-3 and TRBJ2-6, with 7 positions matching TRBD1. CDR3 length: 16 residues. Losses at the gene ends were 2 bases for V and 1 base for J; bases not matched to a gene: 2. CDR1 is ENHRY and CDR2 is SYGVKD in the germline V gene. CDR3 region: CAISEPGQSGANVLTF. In DNA form, the CDR3 reads TGTGCCATCAGTGAGCCGGGACAGTCTGGGGCCAACGTCCTGACTTTC.

J is TRBJ2-7 and V is TRBV5-1, with 7 bases identical to TRBD1. Germline V gives CDR1 SGHRS, CDR2 YFSETQ. J was trimmed by 1 base and V by 0 bases; bases with no gene match: 4. The CDR3 consists of 15 residues. The CDR3 is CASSLGQGVSYEQYF. CDR3 sequence (DNA): TGCGCCAGCAGCTTGGGCCAGGGGGTATCCTACGAGCAGTACTTC.

The gene calls are TRBV7-3 and TRBJ2-1; TRBD2 aligns across 10 bases. Trimming removed 7 bases from V and 9 bases from J; junction bases left unmatched: 9. This CDR3 has 14 residues. CDR1 SGHTA and CDR2 FQGTGA come from the germline V gene. CDR3 sequence: CASTPSGSGGEQFF. CDR3 coding DNA: TGTGCCAGCACCCCTAGCGGGAGCGGGGGTGAGCAGTTCTTC.

The V and J genes are TRBV28 and TRBJ1-5; 9 bases line up with TRBD1. The germline V gene has CDR1 MDHEN and CDR2 SYDVKM. The CDR3 totals 20 residues. V lost 3 bases and J lost 1; bases outside the gene matches: 16. The CDR3 is CASSLAPIDRGRRSNQPQHF. CDR3 in DNA: TGTGCCAGCAGTTTGGCCCCCATAGACAGGGGGAGACGAAGCAATCAGCCCCAGCATTTT.

The chain carries TRBV28 and TRBJ1-4, with TRBD1 identical over 7 bases. The CDR3 is 17 amino acids. J was trimmed by 0 bases and V by 1 base; bases with no gene match: 5. The germline V gene has CDR1 MDHEN and CDR2 SYDVKM. The chain's CDR3 is CASSLFGQGATNEKLFF. In nucleotides, the CDR3 is TGTGCCAGCAGTTTATTTGGGCAGGGGGCAACTAATGAAAAACTGTTTTTT.

Here the CDR3 reads CASSAATGASTADTQYF. The CDR3 region has the DNA TGTGCCAGCAGCGCCGCCACAGGGGCCTCCACGGCAGATACGCAGTATTTT. The chain is built from TRBV5-4 and TRBJ2-3; 7 bases match TRBD1. Losses at the gene ends were 4 bases for V and 4 bases for J; bases not matched to a gene: 15. The germline CDR1 and CDR2 sequences are SGHNT and YYREEE (reference sequence). The CDR3 is 17 residues long. Full variable domain (remainder filled in from reference TRBV5-4 and TRBJ2-3): ETGVTQSPTHLIKTRGQQVTLRCSSQSGHNTVSWYQQALGQGPQFIFQYYREEENGRGNFPPRFSGLQFPNYSSELNVNALELDDSALYLCASSAATGASTADTQYFGPGTRLTVL.

V gene TRBV6-1 combines with J gene TRBJ2-3; D may be TRBD1 (6 bases). The germline V gene has CDR1 MNHNS and CDR2 SASEGT. The CDR3 is made up of 13 amino acids. Trimming took 8 bases from V and 4 from J, leaving 13 bases between them. The chain's CDR3 is CASAIQGSDTQYF. The DNA of the CDR3 is TGTGCCAGCGCGATACAGGGATCAGATACGCAGTATTTT.

The gene calls are TRBV15 and TRBJ2-1, with 9 positions matching TRBD2. This CDR3 is 17 amino acids long. Germline lookup yields CDR1 LNHNV and CDR2 YYDKDF (reference sequence). With 3 bases clipped from V and 5 bases from J, the junction kept 11 bases outside the gene matches. CDR3 loop: CATSRGGPSGKNNEQFF. The CDR3 DNA is TGTGCCACCAGCAGGGGGGGACCTAGCGGGAAGAACAATGAGCAGTTCTTC. Supplemented by reference TRBV15 and TRBJ2-1, the full variable domain reads DAMVIQNPRYQVTQFGKPVTLSCSQTLNHNVMYWYQQKSSQAPKLLFHYYDKDFNNEADTPDNFQSRRPNTSFCFLDIRSPGLGDTAMYLCATSRGGPSGKNNEQFFGPGTRLTVL.

Here the CDR3 DNA reads TGTGCCACCAGCAGAGACAGGGGAACCTCCTACGAGCAGTACTTC. Translated, it gives CATSRDRGTSYEQYF. The gene calls are TRBV15 and TRBJ2-7, with D possibly matching TRBD1 (6 bases). CDR1 is LNHNV, CDR2 YYDKDF, per germline (reference sequence). This CDR3 region has 15 residues. The V gene lost 0 bases and the J gene lost 0 bases, with 9 bases spanning the gap.

This rearrangement joins TRBV4-1 to TRBJ2-1, with D possibly TRBD2 on 5 matching bases. The V end was cut by 1 base, the J end by 3 bases, with 10 bases between. The CDR3 loop spans 15 amino acids. The germline CDR1 and CDR2 sequences are MGHRA and YSYEKL. In DNA, the CDR3 is TGCGCCAGCAGCCAAGCTTATAGCGACTACAATGAGCAGTTCTTC. It yields the protein CASSQAYSDYNEQFF.

This clone was seen more than once but under ten times. This chain links TRBV7-9 with TRBJ1-2, with 8 bases lining up with TRBD1. Germline lookup yields CDR1 SEHNR and CDR2 FQNEAQ (reference sequence). The ends lost 3 bases at V and 8 bases at J; junction bases unmatched: 5. The CDR3 sequence is 13 residues long. CDR3 nucleotide sequence: TGTGCCAGCAGCTTCCAGGGGGCTGTCGGCTACACCTTC. This translates into CASSFQGAVGYTF.